This T cell receptor beta chain was retrieved from a study of T cell repertoires and HLA-DP antigens. As for the study in general: One stimulator alloantigen differed from self by one groove amino acid; the other by ten.

Assay: immunoSEQ multiplex PCR; the TCRdb copy retains only in-frame clones and omits some. The sample has about 73,000 clones; around 80% are singletons. Germline assignment: CDR1 SQVTM and CDR2 ANQGSEA. V was trimmed by 7 bases and J by 12 bases, leaving 22 bases between them. This CDR3 is 12 amino acids long. A note on this clone: Its antigen is not identified.

The J gene is TRBJ2-7, the V gene TRBV29-1; D may be TRBD2 (7 bases). The clonotype comes from a man aged 55 to 70 in good health and CMV-seronegative. The material sequenced was CD4+ T cells from PBMCs. The CDR3 is CSGGGTSDKLYF. The CDR3 nucleotides are TGCAGCGGGGGGGGCACTAGCGATAAATTGTACTTC.